One TCR beta chain is described in this entry. From germline, CDR1 is SEHNR and CDR2 FQNEAQ (reference sequence). After removal of 1 base from V and 2 bases from J, the junction contained 6 bases not matched to a gene. The CDR3 length is 16 residues. How the authors handled the data: Scientists estimated how many nucleated cells there were by amplifying reference gene primers. Assay: immunoSEQ multiplex PCR; the TCRdb copy retains only in-frame clones and omits some. D and trimming come from the DNA, and the V and J calls and clone size come from that table. The data show 55,000 or so clones, roughly 90% seen once. This entry belongs to a study of blood T cell repertoires in COVID-19. The overall study: COVID-19 samples collected from the United States, Italy and Spain covered acute and convalescent phases.

The sample comprised peripheral blood. This receptor was identified in a man aged 35-49 years with COVID-19, enrolled during active disease. This sequence joins TRBV7-9 and TRBJ2-7; 9 bases fit TRBD1. The CDR3 nucleotides are TGTGCCAGCAGCTTAGGCGGACAGGGGTTCCCCTACGAGCAGTACTTC. The encoded protein is CASSLGGQGFPYEQYF.